Listed here are 15 T cell receptor beta chains from one sample, sequenced in a study of post-analysis software for immune sequencing data. Findings and limits, study-wide: There were five or six TRBV segments more frequent in patients than controls, and TRBV5-6, TRBV5-1 and TRBV20-1 were among them.

Their target antigens are unknown. Prepared TCR beta cDNA libraries contained unique molecular identifiers. TCRdb reanalysed the PCR reads using MiXCR and keeps one entry per CDR3 protein. Here the sample spans about 800,000 distinct CDR3 sequences, 25% to 30% being singletons. The specimen was blood. Receptors were obtained from a girl between 10 and 17 years old with multiple sclerosis.

To note about this clonotype: Germline and junction disagree at one end, which may indicate a read error. The chain uses TRBV6-1 and TRBJ2-5; the D gene could be TRBD1 or TRBD2 (5 bases each). Germline values: CDR1 MNHNS, CDR2 SASEGT. This CDR3 has 15 amino acids. The CDR3 loop reads CASNGIGAGGETRYF. In DNA, the CDR3 is TGTGCCAGCAATGGGATCGGGGCCGGAGGAGAGACCCGGTACTTC.

This clonotype was seen a handful of times. This chain's CDR3 is CASSEWREGRFEQFF. The CDR3 DNA is TGCGCCAGCAGTGAATGGAGGGAGGGCCGGTTCGAGCAGTTCTTC. The chain uses TRBV10-1 and TRBJ2-1; 7 bases line up with TRBD2. V trimming: 3 bases; J trimming: 10 bases; junction bases outside the gene matches: 12. Germline CDR1 is WNHNN and CDR2 is SYGVQD (reference sequence). This CDR3 has 15 amino acids.

This clonotype has only a few counts. The chain carries TRBV7-8 and TRBJ2-5; no reliable D call. The CDR3 covers 14 residues. Germline V gene lookup returns CDR1 SGHVS and CDR2 FQNEAQ. Trimming cost V 6 bases and J 5 bases, with 16 bases left between them. CDR3 protein: CASSSMGWRETQYF. In DNA, the CDR3 is TGTGCCAGCAGTTCCATGGGTTGGCGGGAGACCCAGTACTTC.

On this clonotype: Germline and junction disagree at one end, which may indicate a read error. V is TRBV6-5 and J is TRBJ2-5; a possible D gene is TRBD2 (6 bases). CDR1 and CDR2 from the germline V gene are MNHEY and SVGAGI. The CDR3 extends over 13 amino acids. Written as DNA, the CDR3 is TGTGCCAGCAGTGCCGGACTACCGAAGACCCCGTACTTC. Protein: CASSAGLPKTPYF.

In DNA, the CDR3 is TGTGCCAGCAGTTCCGTAGGTCCGAGGGGTGAAGCTTTCTTT. Translating it yields CASSSVGPRGEAFF. This rearrangement joins TRBV12-3 or TRBV12-4 to TRBJ1-1; TRBD1 is a possible D gene (5 bases). Trimming shortened V by 4 bases and J by 7 bases, and 16 bases separated the two germline ends. The CDR3 length is 14 residues.

This clonotype was counted ten times or more. The chain couples TRBV5-1 to TRBJ1-6; D call uncertain. The ends were cut back, 1 base at V and 10 bases at J, with 12 bases in the middle. This CDR3 is 14 amino acids long. Germline CDR1 and CDR2: SGHRS and YFSETQ. The CDR3 sequence: CASSLSSGESPLHF. DNA of the CDR3: TGCGCCAGCAGCTTGTCGTCCGGGGAATCACCCCTCCACTTT.

This clonotype was seen repeatedly, ten times or more. This chain connects TRBV28 to TRBJ2-5; D is possibly TRBD1 (8 bases). Germline CDR1 and CDR2: MDHEN and SYDVKM. The CDR3 length is 16 residues. Trimming left V 7 bases short and J 5 bases short, with 23 bases between. The CDR3 here is CASTKGGQGAGETQYF. The CDR3 nucleotides are TGTGCCAGCACCAAGGGGGGGCAGGGGGCTGGGGAGACCCAGTACTTC. Drawing the rest from reference TRBV28 and TRBJ2-5, the complete variable domain is DVKVTQSSRYLVKRTGEKVFLECVQDMDHENMFWYRQDPGLGLRLIYFSYDVKMKEKGDIPEGYSVSREKKERFSLILESASTNQTSMYLCASTKGGQGAGETQYFGPGTRLLVL.

This clonotype was found a few times. The chain uses TRBV20-1 and TRBJ2-7; tentatively, D is TRBD1 or TRBD2 (5 bases each). The CDR3 extends over 13 amino acids. Germline assignment: CDR1 DFQATT and CDR2 SNEGSKA (reference sequence). V lost 4 bases and J 0 bases, leaving 10 bases between the germline ends. This CDR3 reads CSATRDGSYEQYF. CDR3 DNA sequence: TGCAGTGCTACACGGGACGGCTCCTACGAGCAGTACTTC.

The chain is built from TRBV4-3 and TRBJ2-2; D not resolved. Germline V gene sequence: CDR1 LGHNA, CDR2 YSLEER. Trimming left V 5 bases short and J 5 bases short, with 12 bases between. The CDR3 runs to 14 residues. The CDR3 DNA reads TGCGCCAGCAGCGCCCGGCGGATGACCGGGGAGCTGTTTTTT. Its translation is CASSARRMTGELFF.

In its sample, this clonotype was seen a few times. The chain combines TRBV3-1 with TRBJ2-3; weak D call: TRBD2 (6 bases). Between the trimmed V and J ends, which lost 0 bases and 0 bases, there was a span of 13 bases. Germline V gene sequence: CDR1 LGHDT, CDR2 YNNKEL (reference sequence). The length of the CDR3 is 17 residues. The DNA for the CDR3 is TGTGCCAGCAGCCAAGATTCTGGGGGGACTAGCACAGATACGCAGTATTTT. Translating gives CASSQDSGGTSTDTQYF.

V and J are TRBV5-1 and TRBJ1-1; 7 bases line up with TRBD1. The CDR3 sequence is 13 residues long. V shed 5 bases, J shed 11 bases, and the junction held 12 bases outside the gene matches. CDR1 and CDR2 from the germline V gene are SGHRS and YFSETQ. The CDR3 DNA reads TGCGCCAGCAGTCGTGACAGGGCCGAAGGGGCTTTCTTT. Its translation is CASSRDRAEGAFF.

This clonotype was recorded many times. The chain joins TRBV29-1 to TRBJ2-5; D remains unclear. The CDR3 contains 10 residues. V gave up 6 bases and J gave up 7 bases, with 9 bases separating them. CDR1 is SQVTM and CDR2 is ANQGSEA in the germline V gene. The CDR3 DNA reads TGCAGCGTCGAATGGGGGACCCAGTACTTC. Protein sequence: CSVEWGTQYF. The full variable domain, its missing parts supplied by reference TRBV29-1 and TRBJ2-5, is SAVISQKPSRDICQRGTSLTIQCQVDSQVTMMFWYRQQPGQSLTLIATANQGSEATYESGFVIDKFPISRPNLTFSTLTVSNMSPEDSSIYLCSVEWGTQYFGPGTRLLVL.

DNA of the CDR3: TGTGCCAGCAGCCAGGGTCGACAGGTGGGCAATGAGCAGTTCTTC. Its protein is CASSQGRQVGNEQFF. The chain is built from TRBV3-1 and TRBJ2-1; a weak D match, TRBD1 (6 bases). Germline CDR1 reads LGHDT; CDR2 reads YNNKEL (reference sequence). Trimming removed 3 bases at V and 6 bases at J, with 15 bases between. There are 15 residues in the CDR3.

The chain joins TRBV27 to TRBJ1-1; D ambiguous. Germline CDR1 reads MNHEY; CDR2 reads SMNVEV (reference sequence). V dropped 4 bases and J dropped 1 base, with 10 bases sitting between them. This CDR3 is built from 14 residues. The CDR3 loop reads CASSWSFPNTEAFF. CDR3 coding DNA: TGTGCCAGCAGTTGGTCTTTTCCGAACACTGAAGCTTTCTTT.

The chain employs TRBV12-3 or TRBV12-4 and TRBJ2-1, with 9 bases identical to TRBD1. CDR3 length equals 16 residues. V lost 6 bases to trimming and J lost 7 bases; unmatched junction nucleotides: 13. Here the CDR3 reads CASRGMDRGAFNEQFF. The CDR3 DNA reads as TGTGCCAGCAGGGGTATGGACAGGGGAGCATTTAATGAGCAGTTCTTC.